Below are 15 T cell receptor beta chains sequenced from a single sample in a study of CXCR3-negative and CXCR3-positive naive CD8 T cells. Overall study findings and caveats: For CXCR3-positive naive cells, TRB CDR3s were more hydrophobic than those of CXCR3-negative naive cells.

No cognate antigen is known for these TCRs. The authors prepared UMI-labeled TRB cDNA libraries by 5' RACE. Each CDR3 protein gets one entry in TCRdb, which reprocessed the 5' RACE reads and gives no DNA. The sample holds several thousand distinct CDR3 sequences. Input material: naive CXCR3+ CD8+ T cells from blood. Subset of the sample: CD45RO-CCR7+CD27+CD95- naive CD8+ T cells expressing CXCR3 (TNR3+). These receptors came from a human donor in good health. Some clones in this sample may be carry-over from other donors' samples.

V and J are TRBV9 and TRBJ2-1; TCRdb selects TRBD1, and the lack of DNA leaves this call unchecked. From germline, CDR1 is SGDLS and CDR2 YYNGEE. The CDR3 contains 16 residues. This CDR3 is CASSALTGQVIHEQFF.

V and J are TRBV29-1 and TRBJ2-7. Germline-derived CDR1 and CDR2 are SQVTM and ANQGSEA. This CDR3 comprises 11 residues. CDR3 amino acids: CSVPRGDLQYF.

CDR3 residues: CASSSGTTTYEQYF. The V and J genes are TRBV27 and TRBJ2-7; lacking DNA, the TRBD2 call made by TCRdb goes unchecked. In germline, CDR1 is MNHEY, CDR2 SMNVEV (reference sequence). This CDR3 has 14 amino acids.

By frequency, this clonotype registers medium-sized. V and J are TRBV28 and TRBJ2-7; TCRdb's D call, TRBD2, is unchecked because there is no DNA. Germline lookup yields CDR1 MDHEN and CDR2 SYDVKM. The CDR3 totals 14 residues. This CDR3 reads CASRTLAGANEQYF.

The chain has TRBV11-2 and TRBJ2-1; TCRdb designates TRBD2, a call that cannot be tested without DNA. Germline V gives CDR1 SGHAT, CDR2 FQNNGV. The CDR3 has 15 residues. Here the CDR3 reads CASSFEAGNYNEQFF.

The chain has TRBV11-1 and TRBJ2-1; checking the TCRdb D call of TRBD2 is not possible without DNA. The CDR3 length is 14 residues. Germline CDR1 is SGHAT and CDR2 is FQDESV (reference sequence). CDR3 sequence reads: CASSPPAGVDEQFF.

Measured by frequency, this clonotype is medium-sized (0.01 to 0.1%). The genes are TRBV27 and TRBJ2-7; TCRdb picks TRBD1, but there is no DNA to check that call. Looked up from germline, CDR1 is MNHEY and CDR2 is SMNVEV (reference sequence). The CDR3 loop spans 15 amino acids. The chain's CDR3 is CASRERQVSRNEQYF.

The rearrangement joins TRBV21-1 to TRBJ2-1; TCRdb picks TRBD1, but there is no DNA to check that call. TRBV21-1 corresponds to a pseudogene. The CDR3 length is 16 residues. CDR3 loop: CASSRPGHLPYNEQFF.

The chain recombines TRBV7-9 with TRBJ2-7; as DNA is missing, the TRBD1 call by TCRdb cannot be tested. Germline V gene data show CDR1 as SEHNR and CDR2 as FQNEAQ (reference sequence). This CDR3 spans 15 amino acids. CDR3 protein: CASSSTRQGIYEQYF.

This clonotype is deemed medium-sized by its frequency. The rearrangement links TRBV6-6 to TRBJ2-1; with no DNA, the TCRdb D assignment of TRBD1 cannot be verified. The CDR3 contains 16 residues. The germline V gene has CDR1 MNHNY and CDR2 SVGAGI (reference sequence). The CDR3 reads CASSLTGDSSYNEQFF.

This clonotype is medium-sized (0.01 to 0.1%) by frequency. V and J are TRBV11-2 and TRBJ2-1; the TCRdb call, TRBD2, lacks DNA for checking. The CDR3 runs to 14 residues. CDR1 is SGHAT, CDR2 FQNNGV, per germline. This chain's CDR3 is CASSPPPTLNEQFF.

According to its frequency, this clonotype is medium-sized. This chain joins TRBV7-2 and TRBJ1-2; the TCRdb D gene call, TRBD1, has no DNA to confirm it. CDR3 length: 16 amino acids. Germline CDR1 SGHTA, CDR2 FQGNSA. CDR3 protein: CASSLALRQGGYGYTF.

CDR3 amino acids: CASSSGTGYNQPQHF. The V gene is TRBV5-6, the J gene TRBJ1-5; checking the TCRdb D call of TRBD1 is not possible without DNA. The length of the CDR3 is 15 residues. The V gene's germline CDR1 is SGHDT and CDR2 YYEEEE.

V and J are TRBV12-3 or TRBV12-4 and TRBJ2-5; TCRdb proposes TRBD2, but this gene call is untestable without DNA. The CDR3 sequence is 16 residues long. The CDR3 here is CASSSSSGEFAETQYF.

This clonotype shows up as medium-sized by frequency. The CDR3 sequence: CASSESGGSGDTQYF. The chain couples TRBV10-2 to TRBJ2-3; TCRdb proposes TRBD2, but this gene call is untestable without DNA. CDR1 and CDR2 (germline): WSHSY, SAAADI. There are 15 residues in the CDR3.